The clone carrying this T cell receptor (beta chain) appeared a few times. Antigen unknown. This entry comes from a study of T cell repertoires in cytomegalovirus infection. Study details: Well-studied HLA-B-restricted epitopes and recently identified HLA-C-restricted epitopes of CMV were both used in the study.

MiXCR, run by TCRdb on the reads, gives a single entry per CDR3 protein. The table shows roughly 920,000 distinct CDR3 sequences, with approximately 33% occurring only once. This CDR3 comprises 15 residues. Germline values: CDR1 MGHRA, CDR2 YSYEKL. V was pared by 1 base and J by 4 bases, with 14 bases between. Study-level findings and limits: In two of eight donors, the top clonotype was HLA-C-restricted CMV-specific.

Material: cultured CD8+ T cells from PBMCs, obtained from culture after CMV antigen stimulation. The chain recombines TRBV4-1 with TRBJ2-7; D perhaps matches TRBD2 (6 bases). The source of this sequence is a human donor in good health (CMV status not recorded). Some clones in this sample may be carry-over from other donors' samples. This CDR3 is CASSQGRGAGYEQYF. The CDR3 bases are TGCGCCAGCAGCCAAGGACGCGGGGCCGGATACGAGCAGTACTTC.